The rows below give T cell receptor beta chains drawn from one sample of a study of blood T cells in healthy people across ages. TCRdb re-analysed the 5' RACE reads in MiXCR, keeping a single row per CDR3 protein. The data contain over 1,200,000 distinct CDR3 sequences, approximately 60% of them singletons. Sample: blood. These receptors originate from a man younger than 30 in good health. Each CDR3 is given with its conserved first and last residue. D genes are given only for firm matches. Clone sizes are given selectively: once, few, many, or a class where the clone is expanded.

TRBJ2-5,-,once,TRBV2,16,TGTGCCAGCAGTGAAACGGGGGGCCTTTGGTCGGAGACCCAGTACTTC,CASSETGGLWSETQYF
TRBJ2-3,-,-,TRBV12-3/TRBV12-4,11,TGTGCCAGCAGTTTATTCGATACGCAGTATTTT,CASSLFDTQYF
TRBJ2-5,-,few,TRBV4-1,14,TGCGCCAGCAGCCACGATCAGGCGGTGGAGACCCAGTACTTC,CASSHDQAVETQYF
TRBJ2-7,-,once,TRBV11-2,14,TGTGCCAGCAGCTTAGCCCCCAGAGCCTACGAGCAGTACTTC,CASSLAPRAYEQYF
TRBJ2-1,-,many,TRBV20-1,13,TGCAGTGCTCAACACGCAGGGGCCAATGAGCAGTTCTTC,CSAQHAGANEQFF
TRBJ2-1,-,-,TRBV27,14,TGTGCCAGCTCCGAGGGGTGGGGAATCAATGAGCAGTTCTTC,CASSEGWGINEQFF
TRBJ1-5,TRBD1,-,TRBV7-9,17,TGTGCCAGCAGCTTCCATCTCGGACAGGGACTTATCGGGCCCCAGCATTTT,CASSFHLGQGLIGPQHF
TRBJ2-1,TRBD2,-,TRBV4-1,16,TGCGCCAGCTCCCCCGGGCGGGGGATCTCCTACAATGAGCAGTTCTTC,CASSPGRGISYNEQFF
TRBJ1-6,-,-,TRBV21-1,16,TGTGCCAGCAGCAAGGCCCGAGAGGGAAAAAATTCACCCCTCCACTTT,CASSKAREGKNSPLHF
TRBJ2-1,-,-,TRBV9,13,TGTGCCACCAGGGCGGAGCCTTACAATGAGCAGTTCTTC,CATRAEPYNEQFF
TRBJ2-7,-,-,TRBV29-1,13,TGCAGCGCAATCGACAAGGGAAAGTACGAGCAGTACTTC,CSAIDKGKYEQYF
TRBJ1-5,-,-,TRBV6-6,14,TGTGCCAGCAGTTTCGGTAACAGCAATCGGCCCCAGCATTTT,CASSFGNSNRPQHF
TRBJ2-2,-,once,TRBV4-3,17,TGCGCCAGCAGCCAAGATCTGGGGGGGGGCGACACCGGGGAGCTGTTTTTT,CASSQDLGGGDTGELFF
TRBJ2-3,-,-,TRBV20-1,12,TGCAGTGCCATTGGGACCGCAGATACGCAGTATTTT,CSAIGTADTQYF
TRBJ2-3,TRBD2,-,TRBV13,16,TGTGCCAGCAGCTTAAGTCCTAGCGGGGGTAGAGATACGCAGTATTTT,CASSLSPSGGRDTQYF
TRBJ2-7,-,-,TRBV29-1,15,TGCAGCGTTGAAGATTCGGCGGGCGGCTCCTACGAGCAGTACTTC,CSVEDSAGGSYEQYF
TRBJ2-2,-,-,TRBV6-6,16,TGTGCCAGCAGTTACTCTGCACGACCGGGGACCGGGGAGCTGTTTTTT,CASSYSARPGTGELFF
TRBJ1-1,TRBD1,-,TRBV7-9,13,TGTGCCAGCAGCACAGACAGGGGTGCTGAAGCTTTCTTT,CASSTDRGAEAFF
TRBJ2-1,TRBD2,-,TRBV10-1,16,TGCGCCATTAATACCCCTCTAGCGGGAGGGCCGCATGAGCAGTTCTTC,CAINTPLAGGPHEQFF
TRBJ1-1,-,-,TRBV5-1,12,TGCGCCAGCAGCGATGTGAACACTGAAGCTTTCTTT,CASSDVNTEAFF
TRBJ2-6,-,once,TRBV12-3/TRBV12-4,15,TGTGCCAGCAGTCCCGACTGGGCTGGGGCCAACGTCCTGACTTTC,CASSPDWAGANVLTF
TRBJ2-4,-,-,TRBV12-3/TRBV12-4,20,TGTGCCAGCAGTTCCCGGGTGAACATCCAAAACCCGAGCGCCAAAAACATTCAGTACTTC,CASSSRVNIQNPSAKNIQYF
TRBJ2-3,TRBD2,-,TRBV4-2,18,TGTGCCAGCAGCCAAGAGGGACTAGCAGCGATTTTCCCAGATACGCAGTATTTT,CASSQEGLAAIFPDTQYF
TRBJ2-1,TRBD1,-,TRBV3-1,16,TGTGCCAGCAGCCCCAGACAGGGGGGAGTTTACAATGAGCAGTTCTTC,CASSPRQGGVYNEQFF
TRBJ1-1,TRBD1,-,TRBV15,12,TGTGCCACGGACAGGGCTGGGTCTGAAGCTTTCTTT,CATDRAGSEAFF
TRBJ2-7,TRBD2,once,TRBV27,14,TGTGCCAGCAGTTTAAGTCTAGCGGGGATCGAGCAGTACTTC,CASSLSLAGIEQYF
TRBJ1-5,-,-,TRBV7-2,14,TGTGCCAGCAGTCCCGCAACGCAGGGTCAGCCCCAGCATTTT,CASSPATQGQPQHF
TRBJ2-1,TRBD1,few,TRBV6-1,15,TGTGCCAGCATTCCGGGACAGGTCTCCTACAATGAGCAGTTCTTC,CASIPGQVSYNEQFF
TRBJ2-7,-,few,TRBV20-1,13,TGCAGTGCTAGAATTTTTCGCCCCTACGAGCAGTACTTC,CSARIFRPYEQYF
TRBJ2-2,-,-,TRBV27,13,TGTGCCAGCAGCGCCACTTCAACCGGGGAGCTGTTTTTT,CASSATSTGELFF
TRBJ2-1,-,-,TRBV10-3,15,TGTGCCATCAAAGGAAACGGGGGGCAATCCAATGAGCAGTTCTTC,CAIKGNGGQSNEQFF
TRBJ2-3,-,-,TRBV15,13,TGTGCCACCACCCGGGAGTTAGCAGATACGCAGTATTTT,CATTRELADTQYF
TRBJ2-3,-,-,TRBV27,17,TGTGCCAGCAGTTTGTGGCCAGGGGGGGTCAGCACAGATACGCAGTATTTT,CASSLWPGGVSTDTQYF
TRBJ2-1,-,-,TRBV2,17,TGTGCCAGCAGTGAATCAAGGGCGTCAGGGTCAAACAATGAGCAGTTCTTC,CASSESRASGSNNEQFF
TRBJ2-7,-,few,TRBV5-1,15,TGCGCCAGCCTCCCCGGGGCAGGGAGAAAGGACGAGCAGTACTTC,CASLPGAGRKDEQYF
TRBJ1-2,-,few,TRBV12-3/TRBV12-4,14,TGTGCCAGCAGTTCCCGTGGGTGGGGAGGCGGCTACACCTTC,CASSSRGWGGGYTF
TRBJ2-7,-,few,TRBV21-1,18,-,CASSKGWARGSSSYEQYF
TRBJ2-5,-,-,TRBV20-1,13,TGCAGTGCTAGCCCCGGGGGCGGAGAGACCCAGTACTTC,CSASPGGGETQYF
TRBJ2-5,-,few,TRBV12-5,14,TGTGCTAGTGGTGCTCCGGATTCCATAGAGACCCAGTACTTC,CASGAPDSIETQYF
TRBJ1-5,TRBD1,-,TRBV4-1,14,TGCGCCAGCAGACTTCGACAGGGCGATCAGCCCCAGCATTTT,CASRLRQGDQPQHF
TRBJ2-3,TRBD1,-,TRBV20-1,12,TGCAGTGCAGCGGACAGGGTGGATACGCAGTATTTT,CSAADRVDTQYF
TRBJ2-2,TRBD1,-,TRBV5-1,16,TGCGCCAGCAGCCCAGGGACAGCCTTGAACACCGGGGAGCTGTTTTTT,CASSPGTALNTGELFF
TRBJ2-3,-,few,TRBV2,13,TGTGCCAGCATTCGAGAGGGCACAGATACGCAGTATTTT,CASIREGTDTQYF
TRBJ2-3,-,few,TRBV29-1,13,TGCAGCGTTGAAGGTGGCCCAACAGATACGCAGTATTTT,CSVEGGPTDTQYF
TRBJ2-5,-,-,TRBV20-1,15,TGCAGTGCCTGGAGTACCCGGGACACGCAGGAGACCCAGTACTTC,CSAWSTRDTQETQYF
TRBJ2-7,TRBD1,-,TRBV7-9,16,TGTGCCAGCAGCCCTTTGACAGGGACGAGGTCCTACGAGCAGTACTTC,CASSPLTGTRSYEQYF
TRBJ1-4,-,-,TRBV20-1,13,TGCAGTGCTAGAGACTACACTAATGAAAAACTGTTTTTT,CSARDYTNEKLFF
TRBJ2-3,TRBD2,-,TRBV3-1,15,TGTGCCAGCAGCCAAAGAGCGGGAGGCGCAGATACGCAGTATTTT,CASSQRAGGADTQYF
TRBJ2-2,TRBD2,-,TRBV28,17,TGTGCCAGCAGTTTACTAGCGGGGGGAACGAACACCGGGGAGCTGTTTTTT,CASSLLAGGTNTGELFF
TRBJ2-1,-,-,TRBV7-9,14,TGTGCCAGCAGCTCGAGAATATCCGACAATGAGCGGTTCTTC,CASSSRISDNERFF
TRBJ1-6,-,-,TRBV5-6,13,TGTGCCAGCAGCATAGACCGGGGGTCACCCCTCCACTTT,CASSIDRGSPLHF
TRBJ2-7,TRBD1,-,TRBV4-2,14,TGTGCCAGCAGCAGATCCGGGACAGTAGACGAGCAGTACTTC,CASSRSGTVDEQYF
TRBJ2-7,-,-,TRBV7-6,14,TGTGCCAGCAGCAACCTCCGGGACCCTTCCGAGCAGTACTTC,CASSNLRDPSEQYF
TRBJ2-1,-,-,TRBV5-6,15,TGTGCCAGCCAAGCAGGACCCCGCCCTTACAATGAGCAGTTCTTC,CASQAGPRPYNEQFF
TRBJ2-3,-,few,TRBV7-2,14,TGTGCCAGCAGCGGGGAGGCTAGCACAGATACGCAGTATTTT,CASSGEASTDTQYF